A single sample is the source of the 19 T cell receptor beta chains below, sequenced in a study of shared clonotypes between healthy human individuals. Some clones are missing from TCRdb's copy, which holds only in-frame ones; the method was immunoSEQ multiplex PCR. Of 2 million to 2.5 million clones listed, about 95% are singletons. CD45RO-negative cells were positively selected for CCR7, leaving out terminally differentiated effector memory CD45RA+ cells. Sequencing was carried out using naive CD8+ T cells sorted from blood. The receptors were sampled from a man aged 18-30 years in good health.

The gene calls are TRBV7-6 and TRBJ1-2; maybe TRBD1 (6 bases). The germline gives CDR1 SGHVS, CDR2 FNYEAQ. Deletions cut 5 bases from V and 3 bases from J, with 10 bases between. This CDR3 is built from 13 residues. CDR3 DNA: TGTGCCAGCAGCCAAGGGGGGGACTATGGCTACACCTTC. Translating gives CASSQGGDYGYTF.

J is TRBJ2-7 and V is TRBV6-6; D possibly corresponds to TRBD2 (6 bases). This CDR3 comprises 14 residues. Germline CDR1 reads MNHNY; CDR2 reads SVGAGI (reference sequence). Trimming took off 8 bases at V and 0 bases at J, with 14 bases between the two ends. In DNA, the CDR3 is TGTGCCAGCCGAACAAGCGGGTACTCCTACGAGCAGTACTTC. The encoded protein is CASRTSGYSYEQYF.

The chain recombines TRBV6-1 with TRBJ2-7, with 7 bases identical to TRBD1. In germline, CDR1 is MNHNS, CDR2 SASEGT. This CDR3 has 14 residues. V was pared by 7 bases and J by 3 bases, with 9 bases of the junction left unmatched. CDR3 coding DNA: TGTGCCAGCACCGACGATGGGACAGTCTACGAGCAGTACTTC. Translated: CASTDDGTVYEQYF.

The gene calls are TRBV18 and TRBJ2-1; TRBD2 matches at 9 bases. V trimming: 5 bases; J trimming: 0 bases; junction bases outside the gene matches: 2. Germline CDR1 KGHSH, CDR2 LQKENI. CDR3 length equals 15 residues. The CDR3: CASSEREDSYNEQFF. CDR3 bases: TGTGCCAGCTCAGAGCGGGAGGACTCCTACAATGAGCAGTTCTTC.

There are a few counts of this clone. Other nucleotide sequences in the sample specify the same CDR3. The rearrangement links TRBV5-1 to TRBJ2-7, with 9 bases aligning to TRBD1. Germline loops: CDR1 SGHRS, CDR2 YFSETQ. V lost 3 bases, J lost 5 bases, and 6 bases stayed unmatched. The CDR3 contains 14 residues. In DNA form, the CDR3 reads TGCGCCAGCAGCTCAGGGACAGGGTCGCACGAGCAGTACTTC. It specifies CASSSGTGSHEQYF.

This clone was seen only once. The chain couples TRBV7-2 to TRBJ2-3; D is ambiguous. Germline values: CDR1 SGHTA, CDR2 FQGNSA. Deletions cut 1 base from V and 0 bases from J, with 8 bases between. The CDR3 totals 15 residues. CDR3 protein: CASSLGGYSTDTQYF. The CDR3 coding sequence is TGTGCCAGCAGCTTAGGCGGCTATAGCACAGATACGCAGTATTTT.

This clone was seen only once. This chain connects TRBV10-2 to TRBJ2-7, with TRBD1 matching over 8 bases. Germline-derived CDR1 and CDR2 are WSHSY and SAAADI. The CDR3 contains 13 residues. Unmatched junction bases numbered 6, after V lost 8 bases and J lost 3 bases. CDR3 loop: CASGQGHYYEQYF. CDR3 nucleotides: TGCGCCAGCGGACAGGGTCACTACTACGAGCAGTACTTC.

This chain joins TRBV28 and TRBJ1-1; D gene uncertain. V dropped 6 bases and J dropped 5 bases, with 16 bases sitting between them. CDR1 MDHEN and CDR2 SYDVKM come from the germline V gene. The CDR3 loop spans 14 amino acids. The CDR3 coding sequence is TGTGCCAGCAGGGAGCAAGGAGGGCGGACTGAAGCTTTCTTT. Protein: CASREQGGRTEAFF.

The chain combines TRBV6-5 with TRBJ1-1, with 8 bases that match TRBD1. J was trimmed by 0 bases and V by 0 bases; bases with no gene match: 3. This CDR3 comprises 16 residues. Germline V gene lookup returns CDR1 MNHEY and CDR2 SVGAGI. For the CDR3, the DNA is TGTGCCAGCAGTTACTCGATGGGACAGGTGAACACTGAAGCTTTCTTT. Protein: CASSYSMGQVNTEAFF.

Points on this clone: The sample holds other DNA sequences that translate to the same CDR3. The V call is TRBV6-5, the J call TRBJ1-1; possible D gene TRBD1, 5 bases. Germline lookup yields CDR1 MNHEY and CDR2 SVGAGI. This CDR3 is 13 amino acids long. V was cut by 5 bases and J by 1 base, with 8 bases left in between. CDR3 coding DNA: TGTGCCAGCAGTCTAGACAGGAACACTGAAGCTTTCTTT. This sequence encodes CASSLDRNTEAFF.

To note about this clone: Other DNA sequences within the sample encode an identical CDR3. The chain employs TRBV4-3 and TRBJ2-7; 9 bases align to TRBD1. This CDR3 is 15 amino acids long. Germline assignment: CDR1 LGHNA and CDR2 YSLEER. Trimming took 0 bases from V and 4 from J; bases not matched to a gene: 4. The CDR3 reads CASSQDRDRGYEQYF. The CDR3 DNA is TGCGCCAGCAGCCAAGATCGAGACAGGGGGTACGAGCAGTACTTC.

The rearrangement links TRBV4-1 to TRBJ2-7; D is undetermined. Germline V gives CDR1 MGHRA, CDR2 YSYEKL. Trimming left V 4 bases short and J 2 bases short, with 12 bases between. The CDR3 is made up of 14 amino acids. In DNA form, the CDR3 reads TGCGCCAGCAGCCCCCTAGTAGAGGCCTACGAGCAGTACTTC. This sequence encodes CASSPLVEAYEQYF.

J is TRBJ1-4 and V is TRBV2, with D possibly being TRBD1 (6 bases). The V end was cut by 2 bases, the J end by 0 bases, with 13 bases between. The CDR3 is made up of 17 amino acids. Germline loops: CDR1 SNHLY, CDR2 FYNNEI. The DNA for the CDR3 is TGTGCCAGCAGTGAACCCCGGACAGTCGCAACTAATGAAAAACTGTTTTTT. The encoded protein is CASSEPRTVATNEKLFF.

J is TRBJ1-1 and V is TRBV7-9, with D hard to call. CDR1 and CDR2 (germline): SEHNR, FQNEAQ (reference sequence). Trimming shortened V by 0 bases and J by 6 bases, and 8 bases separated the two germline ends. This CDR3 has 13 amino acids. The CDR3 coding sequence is TGTGCCAGCAGCTTAGCAACTCACCCTGAAGCTTTCTTT. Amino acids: CASSLATHPEAFF.

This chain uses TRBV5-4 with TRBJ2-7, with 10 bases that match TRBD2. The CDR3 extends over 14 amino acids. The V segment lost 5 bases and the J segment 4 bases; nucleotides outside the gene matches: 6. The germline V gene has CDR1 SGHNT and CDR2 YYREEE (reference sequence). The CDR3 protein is CASRSGLAEYEQYF. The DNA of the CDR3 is TGTGCCAGCAGATCCGGACTAGCGGAATACGAGCAGTACTTC.

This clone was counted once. The CDR3 DNA follows: TGTGCCAGCAGTGAAAGCGGGACTAGCCGGTACGAGCAGTACTTC. Amino acid sequence: CASSESGTSRYEQYF. The gene calls are TRBV2 and TRBJ2-7; 9 nucleotides agree with TRBD2. This CDR3 region has 15 residues. Germline lookup yields CDR1 SNHLY and CDR2 FYNNEI. J gave up 4 bases and V 2 bases, and 6 bases lay outside the gene matches.

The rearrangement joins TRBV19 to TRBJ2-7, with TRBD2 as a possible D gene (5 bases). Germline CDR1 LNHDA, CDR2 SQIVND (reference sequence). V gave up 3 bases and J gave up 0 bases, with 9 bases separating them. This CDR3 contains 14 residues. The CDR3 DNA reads TGTGCCAGTAGTATGTACGCGGGCTCCTACGAGCAGTACTTC. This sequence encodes CASSMYAGSYEQYF.

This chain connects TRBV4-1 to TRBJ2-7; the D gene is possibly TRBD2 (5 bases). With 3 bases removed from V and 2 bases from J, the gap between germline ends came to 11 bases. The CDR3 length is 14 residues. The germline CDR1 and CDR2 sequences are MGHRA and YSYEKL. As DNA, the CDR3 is TGCGCCAGCAGCCAGGGAAGCGGAACCTACGAGCAGTACTTC. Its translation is CASSQGSGTYEQYF.

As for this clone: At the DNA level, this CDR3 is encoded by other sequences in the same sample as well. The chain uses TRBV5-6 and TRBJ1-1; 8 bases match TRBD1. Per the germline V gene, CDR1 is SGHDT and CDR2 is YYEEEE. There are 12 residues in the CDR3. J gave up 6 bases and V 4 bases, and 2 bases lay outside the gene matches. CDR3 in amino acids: CASSPGGPEAFF. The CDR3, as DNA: TGTGCCAGCAGCCCAGGGGGCCCTGAAGCTTTCTTT.